This T cell receptor (beta chain) was identified in a study of T cell repertoires in cytomegalovirus infection. Overall study context: Shared public TCR beta signatures pointed to both CMV infection and a matching HLA type. Whole-study findings and limits: Carriage of CMV together with the relevant HLA was identifiable through cumulative public TCR beta family frequency. The ex vivo response was dominated by HLA-C-restricted CMV-specific TCR beta clonotypes.

This CDR3 is 19 amino acids long. Germline CDR1 and CDR2: SGHAT and FQNNGV. With 4 bases removed from V and 0 bases from J, the gap between germline ends came to 22 bases. Each CDR3 protein gets one entry after TCRdb re-called the reads with MiXCR. This sample has about 450,000 distinct CDR3 sequences, with approximately 31% found just once. This clonotype was recorded a few times. Its matching antigen is unknown. The TCR was taken from a human donor in good health (CMV status not recorded). Some clones in this sample may be carry-over from other donors' samples. The chain is built from TRBV11-2 and TRBJ1-3, with D perhaps TRBD1 (6 bases). Input material: PBMCs. The CDR3 sequence: CASSSRLNPQGHSGNTIYF. The CDR3 nucleotides read TGTGCCAGCAGCTCCAGACTAAATCCTCAGGGGCACTCTGGAAACACCATATATTTT.